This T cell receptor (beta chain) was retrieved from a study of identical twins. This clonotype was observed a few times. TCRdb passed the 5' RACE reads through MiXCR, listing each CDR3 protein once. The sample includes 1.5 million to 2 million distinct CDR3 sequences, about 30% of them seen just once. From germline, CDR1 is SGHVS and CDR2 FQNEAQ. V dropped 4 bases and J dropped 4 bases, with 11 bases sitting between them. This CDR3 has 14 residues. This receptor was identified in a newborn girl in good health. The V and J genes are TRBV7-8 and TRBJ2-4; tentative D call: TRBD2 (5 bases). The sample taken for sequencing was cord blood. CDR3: CASSYPGKKNIQYF. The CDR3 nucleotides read TGTGCCAGCAGCTACCCCGGGAAAAAAAACATTCAGTACTTC.